This section outlines one T cell receptor beta chain sequence together with its context. Using immunoSEQ multiplex PCR, the repertoire was profiled, and TCRdb retains in-frame clones only, with some absent. The sample consists of 65,000 to 85,000 clones, about 96% of them appearing once. This sample was taken from a study of technical replicates of blood from several donors. The TCR originated in a human donor in good health. Sequences were obtained from T cells isolated from PBMCs.

CDR3 protein: CASSETGWNSGANVLTF. In nucleotides, the CDR3 is TGTGCCAGCAGCGAGACAGGGTGGAACTCTGGGGCCAACGTCCTGACTTTC. The chain joins TRBV5-6 to TRBJ2-6; 7 nucleotides line up with TRBD1. V lost 4 bases, J lost 0 bases, and 7 bases stayed unmatched. From germline, CDR1 is SGHDT and CDR2 YYEEEE. This CDR3 comprises 17 residues.